One and the same sample provided the 17 T cell receptor beta chains below, sequenced in a study of blood T cells in healthy people across ages. Then a second PCR, running roughly 7 to 11 cycles, was carried out with a sample-barcoded 5' primer and a J-beta primer mix. MiXCR, run by TCRdb on the 5' RACE reads, gives a single entry per CDR3 protein. In the table there are hundreds of thousands of distinct CDR3 sequences, around a quarter of which are singletons. These data also formed part of another study, on T cells of mothers and their children.

The sample taken for sequencing was blood. These receptors were taken from a boy younger than 10 in good health.

In this sample, this clonotype turned up once. The CDR3 DNA is TGTGCCAGCACCGCGGACAGGGGATCCTACAATGAGCAGTTCTTC. Residues: CASTADRGSYNEQFF. This chain connects TRBV7-2 to TRBJ2-5; TRBD1 agrees at 9 bases. Judging by the DNA end, TRBJ2-1 fits better; the J call may be wrong. The CDR3 is 15 residues long. Looked up from germline, CDR1 is SGHTA and CDR2 is FQGNSA.

Only a few counts were recorded for this clonotype. The chain carries TRBV14 and TRBJ2-5; D perhaps matches TRBD1 (5 bases). There are 18 residues in the CDR3. Germline CDR1 reads SGHDN; CDR2 reads FVKESK. The germline V and J ends were trimmed by 2 bases and 0 bases, with 19 bases remaining between them. The CDR3 region has the DNA TGTGCCAGCAGCCAATGGGGCGGTGGGCCCCCAAACCAAGAGACCCAGTACTTC. It codes for CASSQWGGGPPNQETQYF. Together with reference TRBV14 and TRBJ2-5, the CDR3 gives the full variable domain: EAGVTQFPSHSVIEKGQTVTLRCDPISGHDNLYWYRRVMGKEIKFLLHFVKESKQDESGMPNNRFLAERTGGTYSTLKVQPAELEDSGVYFCASSQWGGGPPNQETQYFGPGTRLLVL.

This clonotype has only a few counts. The chain carries TRBV11-2 and TRBJ1-3; D is uncertain. This CDR3 comprises 15 residues. CDR1 SGHAT and CDR2 FQNNGV come from the germline V gene. V was cut by 5 bases and J by 0 bases, with 11 bases left in between. The CDR3 nucleotides are TGTGCCAGCAGCACCGGTACGAGCTCTGGAAACACCATATATTTT. It codes for CASSTGTSSGNTIYF.

This clonotype was seen a few times. The chain has TRBV30 and TRBJ1-1, with D hard to call. V lost 3 bases, J lost 4 bases, and 18 bases lay in between. CDR1 and CDR2 from the germline V gene are GTSNPN and SVGIG (reference sequence). CDR3 size: 15 residues. Here the CDR3 reads CAWRSGGESVTEAFF. In nucleotides, the CDR3 is TGTGCCTGGAGGTCTGGTGGGGAGAGTGTCACTGAAGCTTTCTTT.

This clonotype was seen once. V usage is TRBV5-5 and J usage is TRBJ2-3, with D tentatively TRBD1 (5 bases). In germline, CDR1 is SGHKS, CDR2 YYEKEE (reference sequence). The V and J ends lost 0 bases and 2 bases respectively, with 10 bases between them. The CDR3 length is 15 residues. The CDR3 reads CASSLEGATTDTQYF. The DNA of the CDR3 is TGTGCCAGCAGCTTGGAAGGGGCCACCACAGATACGCAGTATTTT.

The chain is built from TRBV13 and TRBJ2-7; a possible D gene is TRBD2 (7 bases). CDR1 and CDR2 (germline): PRHDT, FYEKMQ (reference sequence). V was clipped by 5 bases and J by 5 bases, with 19 bases between them. This CDR3 is 15 amino acids long. As DNA, the CDR3 is TGTGCCAGCAGCCCCGCCGGCGGGGGCTTCCACGAGCAGTACTTC. It specifies CASSPAGGGFHEQYF.

This clonotype has just a few counts. The chain has TRBV12-3 or TRBV12-4 and TRBJ2-1; a weak D match, TRBD2 (6 bases). Trimming took 6 bases from V and 1 from J, leaving 19 bases between them. The CDR3 spans 17 residues. CDR3 protein: CASRTFRGRGSYNEQFF. The CDR3 nucleotides are TGTGCCAGCAGAACCTTCCGGGGCCGGGGGTCCTACAATGAGCAGTTCTTC.

The chain has TRBV3-1 and TRBJ1-5, with D possibly TRBD1 on 5 matching bases. V was trimmed by 0 bases and J by 9 bases, leaving 15 bases between them. This CDR3 is built from 15 residues. Germline V lookup: CDR1 LGHDT, CDR2 YNNKEL (reference sequence). The DNA of the CDR3 is TGTGCCAGCAGCCAAGATCGAGGGGAAAGCAGGCCCCAGCATTTT. Amino acids: CASSQDRGESRPQHF.

Remarks on this clonotype: A read error may account for a junction end that differs from germline. V usage is TRBV7-8 and J usage is TRBJ2-5, with 7 positions matching TRBD2. CDR3 size: 13 residues. Germline V lookup: CDR1 SGHVS, CDR2 FQNEAQ. This chain's CDR3 is CASSGEVEETQYF. The CDR3 bases are TGCGCCAGCAGCGGGGAGGTGGAAGAGACCCAGTACTTC.

The V call is TRBV20-1, the J call TRBJ2-7; the match to TRBD1 covers 7 bases. The DNA matches TRBJ2-1 better at its end, which makes the J call doubtful. Germline V gene data show CDR1 as DFQATT and CDR2 as SNEGSKA (reference sequence). The CDR3 extends over 15 amino acids. Here the CDR3 reads CSAFPTGTVNNEQFF. CDR3 bases: TGCAGTGCCTTCCCCACGGGGACAGTAAACAATGAGCAGTTCTTC.

This clonotype was recorded a few times. V is TRBV13 and J is TRBJ2-1; D remains ambiguous. The CDR3 contains 11 residues. V was pared by 5 bases and J by 15 bases, with 14 bases between. Per germline, CDR1 PRHDT and CDR2 FYEKMQ (reference sequence). This CDR3 reads CASSILGRWFF. Here the CDR3 DNA reads TGTGCCAGCAGCATCCTTGGCCGGTGGTTCTTC.

The rearrangement links TRBV20-1 to TRBJ2-3; D uncertain. Trimming cost V 0 bases and J 2 bases, with 6 bases left between them. The CDR3 runs to 13 residues. CDR1 and CDR2 (germline): DFQATT, SNEGSKA (reference sequence). Here the CDR3 DNA reads TGCAGTGCTAGAGACCCGTTCACAGATACGCAGTATTTT. Its translation: CSARDPFTDTQYF.

Only a few counts were recorded for this clonotype. The V and J genes are TRBV12-3 or TRBV12-4 and TRBJ2-1; 9 positions match TRBD2. After removal of 0 bases from V and 4 bases from J, the junction contained 4 bases not matched to a gene. The CDR3 sequence is 16 residues long. DNA for the CDR3: TGTGCCAGCAGTTTAGCCGGGACTAGCCCTTACAATGAGCAGTTCTTC. This codes for CASSLAGTSPYNEQFF.

The chain couples TRBV5-5 to TRBJ2-7; D is possibly TRBD1 or TRBD2 (6 bases each). V was shortened by 2 bases and J by 6 bases, with 18 bases between the two germline ends. Per germline, CDR1 SGHKS and CDR2 YYEKEE (reference sequence). This CDR3 spans 15 amino acids. The chain's CDR3 is CASSFGGGASPEQYF. In DNA form, the CDR3 reads TGTGCCAGCAGCTTCGGAGGGGGAGCCTCACCCGAGCAGTACTTC.

The chain couples TRBV14 to TRBJ1-2; 9 bases map to TRBD1. CDR1 and CDR2 (germline): SGHDN, FVKESK. V gave up 4 bases and J gave up 4 bases; unmatched junction bases: 13. The CDR3 covers 17 residues. The CDR3 is CASSPGTGMRLGYGYTF. In nucleotides, the CDR3 is TGTGCCAGCAGCCCCGGGACAGGGATGAGGTTGGGCTATGGCTACACCTTC. The full variable domain, in which reference TRBV14 and TRBJ1-2 provide the parts outside the CDR3, is EAGVTQFPSHSVIEKGQTVTLRCDPISGHDNLYWYRRVMGKEIKFLLHFVKESKQDESGMPNNRFLAERTGGTYSTLKVQPAELEDSGVYFCASSPGTGMRLGYGYTFGSGTRLTVV.

Regarding this clonotype: A junction boundary mismatches the germline segment, possibly from a read error. The chain employs TRBV7-9 and TRBJ2-1; 10 nucleotides align to TRBD2. The CDR3 consists of 15 residues. Per germline, CDR1 SEHNR and CDR2 FQNEAQ (reference sequence). This CDR3 reads CASRSGTSAYSEQFF. CDR3 coding DNA: TGTGCCAGCAGGTCCGGGACTAGCGCCTACAGTGAGCAGTTCTTC.

The rearrangement links TRBV12-3 or TRBV12-4 to TRBJ2-7, with TRBD2 identical over 9 bases. The CDR3 extends over 14 amino acids. The ends lost 4 bases at V and 0 bases at J; junction bases unmatched: 1. The DNA for the CDR3 is TGTGCCAGCAGTTCTAGCGGGATCTCCTACGAGCAGTACTTC. The encoded protein is CASSSSGISYEQYF.